The present T cell receptor (beta chain) was sequenced within a study of cytomegalovirus exposure and HLA in healthy donors. The overall study: It was reported in a later analysis that the 120 or so validation repertoires used the same platform as the approximately 620 first-cohort repertoires. The study's findings and limits: Reports indicated that the classifier achieved high specificity and sensitivity in diagnosing cytomegalovirus status. Through in vitro validation, a few CMV-associated chains were shown to be specific for CMV antigens.

The table came from immunoSEQ multiplex PCR; TCRdb's copy has only in-frame clones and leaves some out. The profile covers 120,000 or so clones, with 70% to 90% appearing a single time and about 4.4% taken by the ten largest. This CDR3 region has 16 residues. V lost 2 bases to trimming and J lost 10 bases, with 19 bases between them. Germline V gene lookup returns CDR1 SGDLS and CDR2 YYNGEE. The donors formed part of the approximately 120-subject validation cohort, distinct from the 666-subject first cohort. For this clone: No antigen is known for it.

Sequenced sample: PBMCs. The V call is TRBV9, the J call TRBJ1-6, with D perhaps matching TRBD1 (5 bases). This receptor was identified in a man aged 18-30 years in good health and CMV-seropositive. CDR3 amino acids: CASSVDRGGGLSPLHF. CDR3 nucleotide sequence: TGTGCCAGCAGCGTCGACAGAGGTGGTGGGTTATCACCCCTCCACTTT.